The T cell receptor (beta chain) described here comes from a study of vaccination and CD4 T cells after COVID-19. Study details: Two of the convalescents were Hispanic, and the group consisted of six males and four females. Collection of post-COVID samples occurred a median around 96 days after diagnosis, spanning a range of 35 to 161. Broader study findings: This study had few convalescent patients and no early post-infection samples.

About this clonotype itself: Its antigen is still unknown.

The Oncomine TCR Beta short-read assay was applied to DNA of cultured CD4+ T cells. The genomic DNA was obtained from cultured CD4+ T cells by extraction with the QIAamp micro DNA kit. TCRdb reprocessed the PCR reads with MiXCR, giving one entry per CDR3 protein. The data contain 18,000 or so distinct CDR3 sequences, around 46% of them seen just once; the ten biggest clones take up about 4%. The sample's treatment: roughly ten-day PBMC culture with coronavirus spike peptide pools or control peptides (ViraFEST assay). The sequence came from a human donor who had recovered from COVID-19. The material was CD4+ T cells from blood, cultured in vitro, obtained before SARS-CoV-2 vaccination.

The chain's CDR3 is CASSLAQRDGYTF. CDR3 nucleotides: TGTGCCAGCAGTTTAGCTCAGAGGGATGGCTACACCTTC. The chain uses TRBV12-3 or TRBV12-4 and TRBJ1-2; no reliable D call. Trimming shortened V by 0 bases and J by 6 bases, and 8 bases separated the two germline ends. CDR3 length: 13 amino acids.